The 10 T cell receptor beta chains listed next were all sequenced from one sample in a study of blood T cell repertoires in COVID-19. Assay used: immunoSEQ multiplex PCR; TCRdb lists only in-frame clones, some missing. Here the sample spans about 220,000 clones, 65% to 85% being singletons. The sample taken for sequencing was PBMCs or T cells enriched from blood (not recorded which). The source of these receptors is a woman aged 55 to 70 who had recovered from COVID-19.

The rearrangement uses TRBV9 and TRBJ2-6, with 7 nucleotides matching TRBD2. CDR3 length: 17 amino acids. Germline lookup yields CDR1 SGDLS and CDR2 YYNGEE. V lost 3 bases to trimming and J lost 0 bases; unmatched junction nucleotides: 6. The CDR3 sequence is CASSAGGTLSGANVLTF. As DNA, the CDR3 is TGTGCCAGCAGCGCGGGGGGAACTCTCTCTGGGGCCAACGTCCTGACTTTC. Together with reference TRBV9 and TRBJ2-6, the CDR3 gives the full variable domain: DSGVTQTPKHLITATGQRVTLRCSPRSGDLSVYWYQQSLDQGLQFLIQYYNGEERAKGNILERFSAQQFPDLHSELNLSSLELGDSALYFCASSAGGTLSGANVLTFGAGSRLTVL.

This chain links TRBV2 with TRBJ1-2; D is possibly TRBD1 (5 bases). This CDR3 is built from 12 residues. The germline V and J ends were trimmed by 6 bases and 10 bases, with 15 bases remaining between them. CDR1 is SNHLY and CDR2 is FYNNEI in the germline V gene. As DNA, the CDR3 is TGTGCCAGCAGGGGGCTTGATATTACCTACACCTTC. Protein: CASRGLDITYTF. Filled out from reference TRBV2 and TRBJ1-2, the complete variable domain reads EPEVTQTPSHQVTQMGQEVILRCVPISNHLYFYWYRQILGQKVEFLVSFYNNEISEKSEIFDDQFSVERPDGSNFTLKIRSTKLEDSAMYFCASRGLDITYTFGSGTRLTVV.

In regard to this clone: The same CDR3 also results from other DNA sequences found in this sample. The chain joins TRBV12-3 or TRBV12-4 to TRBJ1-2, with TRBD1 as a possible D gene (5 bases). The V end was cut by 5 bases, the J end by 4 bases, with 8 bases between. The CDR3 extends over 12 amino acids. The CDR3 region is CASSSDSYGYTF. The CDR3 nucleotides are TGTGCCAGCAGTAGCGACAGCTATGGCTACACCTTC.

J is TRBJ1-1 and V is TRBV19, with TRBD1 identical over 8 bases. The V segment lost 4 bases and the J segment 6 bases; nucleotides outside the gene matches: 7. CDR3 length equals 14 residues. Germline V gives CDR1 LNHDA, CDR2 SQIVND (reference sequence). The CDR3 DNA follows: TGTGCCAGTAGTAGACAGGGGTATAATCCTGAAGCTTTCTTT. Translation gives CASSRQGYNPEAFF.

V usage is TRBV29-1 and J usage is TRBJ2-1; D is possibly TRBD1 (6 bases). Germline lookup yields CDR1 SQVTM and CDR2 ANQGSEA. V lost 4 bases and J 9 bases, leaving 16 bases between the germline ends. The CDR3 consists of 13 residues. In DNA, the CDR3 is TGCAGCGTTGTTGTACAGGGAACAGGTGAGCAGTTCTTC. This gives the protein CSVVVQGTGEQFF.

The J gene is TRBJ2-7, the V gene TRBV7-8; 7 nucleotides line up with TRBD2. Germline lookup yields CDR1 SGHVS and CDR2 FQNEAQ. The V segment lost 2 bases and the J segment 2 bases; nucleotides outside the gene matches: 3. The CDR3 extends over 14 amino acids. CDR3 protein: CASSLTSGAYEQYF. The CDR3 coding sequence is TGTGCCAGCAGCTTAACCAGCGGGGCCTACGAGCAGTACTTC.

The chain recombines TRBV18 with TRBJ2-3; 11 bases line up with TRBD1. The length of the CDR3 is 17 residues. The V and J ends lost 3 bases and 1 base, in that order; junction bases with no gene match: 6. Germline lookup yields CDR1 KGHSH and CDR2 LQKENI. Here the CDR3 DNA reads TGTGCCAGCTCACCCACCGGGGGACAGGGGGGCACAGATACGCAGTATTTT. Translating it yields CASSPTGGQGGTDTQYF.

The chain carries TRBV5-1 and TRBJ2-7; possible D gene TRBD1, 6 bases. CDR1 and CDR2 (germline): SGHRS, YFSETQ. The length of the CDR3 is 15 residues. With 1 base removed from V and 0 bases from J, the gap between germline ends came to 11 bases. CDR3 sequence (DNA): TGCGCCAGCAGCTTGATGGCAGGGGACTCCTACGAGCAGTACTTC. As protein: CASSLMAGDSYEQYF.

V usage is TRBV7-9 and J usage is TRBJ2-1, with 7 nucleotides matching TRBD2. V lost 1 base to trimming and J lost 4 bases; unmatched junction nucleotides: 4. This CDR3 region has 15 residues. Germline loops: CDR1 SEHNR, CDR2 FQNEAQ (reference sequence). The CDR3, as DNA: TGTGCCAGCAGCTTAGGACTGGGGGGGTACAATGAGCAGTTCTTC. It codes for CASSLGLGGYNEQFF.

The J gene is TRBJ2-5, the V gene TRBV12-3 or TRBV12-4; 8 positions agree with TRBD1. This CDR3 has 13 amino acids. V lost 6 bases, J lost 5 bases, and 5 bases stayed unmatched. The CDR3 region has the DNA TGTGCCAGCAGGTCGACAGGGGTTGAGACCCAGTACTTC. Amino acids: CASRSTGVETQYF.